Detailed here is one T cell receptor beta chain. This entry comes from a study of T cell changes during pregnancy in multiple sclerosis. TCRdb's copy holds only in-frame clones and misses some; the assay was immunoSEQ multiplex PCR. Of tens of thousands of clones in the sample, more than 90% were seen once. Trimming stripped 7 bases from V and 5 bases from J, with 14 bases between. This CDR3 contains 13 residues. The germline V gene encodes CDR1 WSHSY and CDR2 SAAADI. The receptor comes from a female donor in good health, enrolled as a control in a pregnancy study. The sequencing here drew on peripheral blood, taken after pregnancy. The chain is built from TRBV10-2 and TRBJ1-1, with no clear D. DNA of the CDR3: TGCGCCAGCAAAAGCGTTTCGGTGACTGAAGCTTTCTTT. Translation gives CASKSVSVTEAFF.